What follows are 24 T cell receptor beta chains derived from one specimen sequenced in a study of blood T cell repertoires in COVID-19. The data were produced by immunoSEQ multiplex PCR, yet TCRdb's version contains in-frame clones alone and is incomplete. This repertoire shows 55,000 or so clones, approximately 79% found once; its top ten account for roughly 3%. The sample consisted of peripheral blood. The receptors originated from a man in his sixties with acute or convalescent COVID-19.

The chain couples TRBV10-3 to TRBJ2-1, with 7 positions matching TRBD2. V shed 4 bases, J shed 0 bases, and the junction held 15 bases outside the gene matches. The CDR3 totals 19 residues. Germline V gene sequence: CDR1 ENHRY, CDR2 SYGVKD. DNA for the CDR3: TGTGCCATCAGTGCCTCCCCCTGGGAGGGAATGGGCTCCTACAATGAGCAGTTCTTC. Translation gives CAISASPWEGMGSYNEQFF.

This chain uses TRBV7-9 with TRBJ1-1; no clear D gene. Trimming took 2 bases from V and 7 from J, leaving 2 bases between them. CDR1 SEHNR and CDR2 FQNEAQ come from the germline V gene (reference sequence). This CDR3 spans 10 amino acids. CDR3 DNA: TGTGCCAGCAGCTTACTTGAAGCTTTCTTT. Protein sequence: CASSLLEAFF.

This chain connects TRBV7-2 to TRBJ1-5, with D tentatively TRBD1 (5 bases). Germline CDR1 and CDR2: SGHTA and FQGNSA. This CDR3 contains 13 residues. Trimming took 3 bases from V and 11 from J, leaving 14 bases between them. This CDR3 reads CASSFGGGKTQHF. Written as DNA, the CDR3 is TGTGCCAGCAGCTTTGGGGGGGGTAAGACCCAGCATTTT.

This rearrangement joins TRBV7-3 to TRBJ2-2; 8 nucleotides align to TRBD1. CDR1 and CDR2 (germline): SGHTA, FQGTGA. V lost 0 bases and J lost 6; bases outside the gene matches: 6. This CDR3 is 16 amino acids long. The CDR3, as DNA: TGTGCCAGCAGCTTAACGAATCAGGGGGCGTCCGGGGAGCTGTTTTTT. Protein product: CASSLTNQGASGELFF.

The chain employs TRBV6-1 and TRBJ1-2, with D hard to call. This CDR3 is built from 17 residues. Trimming took 0 bases from V and 8 from J, leaving 22 bases between them. Germline values: CDR1 MNHNS, CDR2 SASEGT. In nucleotides, the CDR3 is TGTGCCAGCAGTGAAGCTGTGGGCGGGTGGGGTCTGGAAGGCTACACCTTC. Residues: CASSEAVGGWGLEGYTF.

This sequence joins TRBV12-3 or TRBV12-4 and TRBJ1-5; TRBD1 agrees at 7 bases. J gave up 4 bases and V 7 bases, and 4 bases lay outside the gene matches. The CDR3 sequence is 13 residues long. The DNA of the CDR3 is TGTGCCAGCACCCTGGGACAGAATCAGCCCCAGCATTTT. Its translation is CASTLGQNQPQHF.

The rearrangement joins TRBV5-1 to TRBJ1-2; 9 bases are shared with TRBD1. The ends lost 2 bases at V and 4 bases at J; junction bases unmatched: 9. The germline CDR1 and CDR2 sequences are SGHRS and YFSETQ. The CDR3 covers 16 residues. CDR3 DNA: TGCGCCAGCAGCTTACAATGGACAGGGGAGAGCTATGGCTACACCTTC. Protein sequence: CASSLQWTGESYGYTF. The whole variable domain, filled in from reference TRBV5-1 and TRBJ1-2, reads KAGVTQTPRYLIKTRGQQVTLSCSPISGHRSVSWYQQTPGQGLQFLFEYFSETQRNKGNFPGRFSGRQFSNSRSEMNVSTLELGDSALYLCASSLQWTGESYGYTFGSGTRLTVV.

This sequence joins TRBV5-1 and TRBJ2-5, with D perhaps TRBD1 (6 bases). Germline V gene sequence: CDR1 SGHRS, CDR2 YFSETQ. The CDR3 has 14 residues. The ends were cut back, 3 bases at V and 3 bases at J, with 12 bases in the middle. In DNA, the CDR3 is TGCGCCAGCAGCTACAGGGCCGTAGAAGAGACCCAGTACTTC. Translated: CASSYRAVEETQYF.

The chain is built from TRBV24-1 and TRBJ1-4; TRBD1 agrees at 10 bases. Germline V gene sequence: CDR1 KGHDR, CDR2 SFDVKD. V lost 4 bases to trimming and J lost 11 bases; unmatched junction nucleotides: 3. The CDR3 loop spans 13 amino acids. The CDR3 DNA is TGTGCCACCAGTGACCAGACAGGGGGCAAACTGTTTTTT. Protein product: CATSDQTGGKLFF.

This clone was found once. V gene TRBV7-2 combines with J gene TRBJ1-5, with 11 bases matching TRBD1. This CDR3 region has 16 residues. The V segment lost 4 bases and the J segment 6 bases; nucleotides outside the gene matches: 8. The V gene's germline CDR1 is SGHTA and CDR2 FQGNSA. The CDR3 sequence: CASSSRTGGLSQPQHF. CDR3 nucleotide sequence: TGTGCCAGCAGCTCCCGGACAGGGGGCTTGAGTCAGCCCCAGCATTTT.

The chain joins TRBV18 to TRBJ1-6; D is possibly TRBD1 (6 bases). Per the germline V gene, CDR1 is KGHSH and CDR2 is LQKENI. The CDR3 sequence is 21 residues long. Deletions cut 6 bases from V and 0 bases from J, with 27 bases between. This CDR3 is CASSPRSGGGYPSSYNSPLHF. The CDR3 DNA reads TGTGCCAGCTCCCCCCGGAGTGGGGGCGGTTACCCGAGCTCCTATAATTCACCCCTCCACTTT.

This clone was found a few times. V usage is TRBV18 and J usage is TRBJ2-1; the match to TRBD1 covers 7 bases. From germline, CDR1 is KGHSH and CDR2 LQKENI. The V segment lost 3 bases and the J segment 3 bases; nucleotides outside the gene matches: 5. The CDR3 extends over 15 amino acids. The CDR3 reads CASSPSTGHYNEQFF. The CDR3 nucleotides are TGTGCCAGCTCACCCTCGACAGGGCACTACAATGAGCAGTTCTTC. The whole variable domain, remainder taken from reference TRBV18 and TRBJ2-1, is NAGVMQNPRHLVRRRGQEARLRCSPMKGHSHVYWYRQLPEEGLKFMVYLQKENIIDESGMPKERFSAEFPKEGPSILRIQQVVRGDSAAYFCASSPSTGHYNEQFFGPGTRLTVL.

This chain links TRBV6-1 with TRBJ1-3, with D unresolved. Trimming removed 2 bases from V and 1 base from J, with 6 bases in between. Germline V lookup: CDR1 MNHNS, CDR2 SASEGT. The CDR3 is 14 amino acids. Here the CDR3 reads CASSERLSGNTIYF. The CDR3 DNA is TGTGCCAGCAGTGAAAGACTATCTGGAAACACCATATATTTT.

The chain links TRBV11-2 to TRBJ2-7; 8 bases line up with TRBD1. The J segment lost 3 bases and the V segment lost 4 bases, leaving 23 bases of the junction unmatched. The CDR3 is 20 amino acids. Germline CDR1 reads SGHAT; CDR2 reads FQNNGV. The CDR3 loop reads CASSSERQGHIRGLFYEQYF. For the CDR3, the DNA is TGTGCCAGCAGCTCAGAGAGACAGGGTCATATCAGGGGGCTTTTCTACGAGCAGTACTTC.

J is TRBJ2-7 and V is TRBV5-4; no reliable D call. The CDR3 has 13 residues. V gave up 4 bases and J gave up 2 bases, with 10 bases separating them. CDR1 is SGHNT and CDR2 is YYREEE in the germline V gene (reference sequence). Here the CDR3 DNA reads TGTGCCAGCAGCCTTGGGCCTACCTACGAGCAGTACTTC. Its translation: CASSLGPTYEQYF.

The chain recombines TRBV28 with TRBJ2-1; unclear D gene. This CDR3 is 13 amino acids long. CDR1 and CDR2 from the germline V gene are MDHEN and SYDVKM. Deletions cut 3 bases from V and 4 bases from J, with 7 bases between. This chain's CDR3 is CASSLSDYNEQFF. The CDR3 DNA reads TGTGCCAGCAGTTTGAGCGATTACAATGAGCAGTTCTTC. Full variable domain (outside the CDR3, taken from reference TRBV28 and TRBJ2-1): DVKVTQSSRYLVKRTGEKVFLECVQDMDHENMFWYRQDPGLGLRLIYFSYDVKMKEKGDIPEGYSVSREKKERFSLILESASTNQTSMYLCASSLSDYNEQFFGPGTRLTVL.

Here the CDR3 DNA reads TGTGCCAGCCAAGAGCAACCCAACACTGAAGCTTTCTTT. It yields the protein CASQEQPNTEAFF. The V call is TRBV11-2, the J call TRBJ1-1; no firm D call. The CDR3 is 13 amino acids. The germline V and J ends were trimmed by 8 bases and 2 bases, with 12 bases remaining between them. Germline loops: CDR1 SGHAT, CDR2 FQNNGV.

The rearrangement uses TRBV27 and TRBJ2-1, with TRBD1 identical over 7 bases. CDR1 is MNHEY and CDR2 is SMNVEV in the germline V gene (reference sequence). V shed 6 bases and J 3 bases; nucleotides not matched to a gene: 8. The CDR3 is 15 residues long. The CDR3 coding sequence is TGTGCCAGCAGCACGACAGGGAAAAACTACAATGAGCAGTTCTTC. It yields the protein CASSTTGKNYNEQFF.

The CDR3 is CASSSKLSGDTQYF. CDR3 bases: TGTGCCAGCAGCTCAAAACTTAGCGGAGATACGCAGTATTTT. The chain links TRBV5-4 to TRBJ2-3, with D tentatively TRBD2 (6 bases). This CDR3 region has 14 residues. Between the trimmed V and J ends, which lost 3 bases and 5 bases, there was a span of 13 bases. Looked up from germline, CDR1 is SGHNT and CDR2 is YYREEE (reference sequence).

This clone came up a few times. The gene calls are TRBV7-9 and TRBJ2-5; 7 bases agree with TRBD1. The germline V gene has CDR1 SEHNR and CDR2 FQNEAQ (reference sequence). Unmatched junction bases numbered 2, after V lost 4 bases and J lost 0 bases. This CDR3 comprises 14 residues. The CDR3 loop reads CASSSGQYQETQYF. CDR3 sequence (DNA): TGTGCCAGCAGCTCGGGACAGTACCAAGAGACCCAGTACTTC. Full variable domain (outside the CDR3, taken from reference TRBV7-9 and TRBJ2-5): DTGVSQNPRHKITKRGQNVTFRCDPISEHNRLYWYRQTLGQGPEFLTYFQNEAQLEKSRLLSDRFSAERPKGSFSTLEIQRTEQGDSAMYLCASSSGQYQETQYFGPGTRLLVL.

The chain employs TRBV29-1 and TRBJ2-1; 13 nucleotides agree with TRBD2. Germline V gene data show CDR1 as SQVTM and CDR2 as ANQGSEA. V gave up 6 bases and J gave up 8 bases; unmatched junction bases: 16. This CDR3 is built from 17 residues. The CDR3 DNA is TGCAGCGTGGATTACCCAACTAGCGGGGGGGCCTGGTATGAGCAGTTCTTC. It is translated as CSVDYPTSGGAWYEQFF.

The V and J genes are TRBV7-8 and TRBJ1-2; TRBD1 might be the D (6 bases). The germline V gene has CDR1 SGHVS and CDR2 FQNEAQ. Trimming took off 0 bases at V and 8 bases at J, with 13 bases between the two ends. The CDR3 loop spans 14 amino acids. CDR3 DNA: TGTGCCAGCAGCTTAGCGGCAGGGGTCGGCGGCTACACCTTC. This codes for CASSLAAGVGGYTF.

The chain is built from TRBV5-1 and TRBJ1-6; 7 nucleotides match TRBD1. CDR3 length: 15 residues. J was trimmed by 8 bases and V by 2 bases; bases with no gene match: 7. Germline CDR1 SGHRS, CDR2 YFSETQ. CDR3 nucleotide sequence: TGCGCCAGCAGCTTCGGACAGGCGGCGGATTCACCCCTCCACTTT. Amino acid sequence: CASSFGQAADSPLHF.

This clone came up a few times. This chain joins TRBV28 and TRBJ1-4, with 9 bases identical to TRBD1. CDR1 and CDR2 (germline): MDHEN, SYDVKM. J was trimmed by 2 bases and V by 5 bases; bases with no gene match: 6. The CDR3 runs 16 residues. Here the CDR3 DNA reads TGTGCCAGCAGTCGCATACAGGGGGCGACTAATGAAAAACTGTTTTTT. It yields the protein CASSRIQGATNEKLFF.